This TCR beta chain stems from a study of T cell responses to AZD1222 COVID-19 vaccine. Libraries were prepared by immunoSEQ multiplex PCR; TCRdb keeps only in-frame clonotypes and omits some of them. This table holds approximately 150,000 clones, about 92% found once. The CDR3 length is 15 residues. J lost 0 bases, V lost 4 bases, and 4 bases had no gene match. The germline gives CDR1 SGHVS, CDR2 FNYEAQ. This specimen consisted of peripheral blood, obtained 28 days after the second AZD1222 dose. The chain recombines TRBV7-6 with TRBJ2-3; the match to TRBD2 covers 7 bases. The origin of this receptor is an adult who received the AZD1222 COVID-19 vaccine. CDR3: CASSSGLTSTDTQYF. The CDR3, as DNA: TGTGCCAGCAGCTCGGGACTAACGAGCACAGATACGCAGTATTTT.